Listed below are T cell receptor beta chains from one sample, sequenced in a study of vaccination effects on CD4 cells after COVID-19. The table came from immunoSEQ multiplex PCR; TCRdb's copy has only in-frame clones and leaves some out. The data show about 38,000 clones, roughly 82% seen once. These receptors lack a known antigen. This specimen was CD4+ T cells from PBMCs cultured without peptide, taken before COVID-19 vaccination. All receptors come from a human donor who received a COVID-19 vaccine. The CDR3 runs from the conserved cysteine through the conserved F or W. D genes are given only for firm matches. A clone size is listed for some rows: how often the clone was seen (once, few, many), or a class if it is expanded.

CDR3nt	CDR3aa	v_gene	abundance	d_gene	j_gene
TGTGCCAGCAGCCATAGGAGGGCCACTGAAGCTTTCTTT	CASSHRRATEAFF	TRBV3-1/TRBV3-2	-	-	TRBJ1-1
TGTGCCAGCACCCCAAAATCAGCCACCTACAATGAGCAGTTCTTC	CASTPKSATYNEQFF	TRBV27	-	-	TRBJ2-1
TGTGCCAGCAGTGAAGACAGGGTCGGCAAAAATTCACCCCTCCACTTT	CASSEDRVGKNSPLHF	TRBV2	few	-	TRBJ1-6
TGTGCCAGCGGGCTCCAAGAGACCCAGTACTTC	CASGLQETQYF	TRBV18	-	-	TRBJ2-5
TGTGCCACCAGTTACACCGGGGGGCCGGGAGAGACCCAGTACTTC	CATSYTGGPGETQYF	TRBV24-1	once	-	TRBJ2-5
TGTGCCAGCAGTACGGACAGGGATGATGGCTACACCTTC	CASSTDRDDGYTF	TRBV5-4	-	TRBD1	TRBJ1-2
TGTGCCAGCAGCCAAGAGAACTATGGCTACACCTTC	CASSQENYGYTF	TRBV4-2	few	-	TRBJ1-2
TGTGCCAGCAGCCAACCCCGGCGGATCCGCTCTGGAAACACCATATATTTT	CASSQPRRIRSGNTIYF	TRBV3-1/TRBV3-2	few	-	TRBJ1-3
TGTGCCAGCTGTGAGAGACAGGAAAACCCTTATAGCAATCAGCCCCAGCATTTT	CASCERQENPYSNQPQHF	TRBV2	-	-	TRBJ1-5
TGTGCCAGCTCACTCCGAATCAGGGGCCAAATCACAGATACGCAGTATTTT	CASSLRIRGQITDTQYF	TRBV18	-	-	TRBJ2-3
TGTGCCAGCAGTCCAGCCAGACTAGCGGGGGGCCACACAGATACGCAGTATTTT	CASSPARLAGGHTDTQYF	TRBV6-6	-	TRBD2	TRBJ2-3
TGTGCCAGCTCACCCAGGGAGGGAGCTTTCTTT	CASSPREGAFF	TRBV18	few	-	TRBJ1-1
TGTGCCAGCAGCCCAGGGGGGATGGGCAATCAGCCCCAGCATTTT	CASSPGGMGNQPQHF	TRBV11-2	-	TRBD1	TRBJ1-5
TGCGCCAGCAGCTTGTCCCCGGGACACCTTGAAGCTTTCTTT	CASSLSPGHLEAFF	TRBV5-1	-	-	TRBJ1-1
TGTGCCAGCAGTTTAGTGCAGGGGGAGACCCAGTACTTC	CASSLVQGETQYF	TRBV28	-	-	TRBJ2-5
TGTGCCAGCAGTTACTCGAAAGGGGGGTCCTACAATGAGCAGTTCTTC	CASSYSKGGSYNEQFF	TRBV6-5	once	-	TRBJ2-1
TGCGCCAGCAGCCCATTCGGACTAGCGGGGCACAATGAGCAGTTCTTC	CASSPFGLAGHNEQFF	TRBV4-1	-	TRBD2	TRBJ2-1
TGTGCCAGCAGCCAAGTTAGGGGAGGGACAGAGCAGTTCTTC	CASSQVRGGTEQFF	TRBV3-1/TRBV3-2	once	-	TRBJ2-1
TGTGCCAGCAGGACAGGGGTCACAGATACGCAGTATTTT	CASRTGVTDTQYF	TRBV6-5	-	TRBD1	TRBJ2-3
TGTGCCAGTGGACAACCCGTTGGAAACACCATATATTTT	CASGQPVGNTIYF	TRBV25-1	-	-	TRBJ1-3
TGTGCCAGCAGCTTGGACTCCACAGATACGCAGTATTTT	CASSLDSTDTQYF	TRBV5-4	-	-	TRBJ2-3
TGCGCCAGCAGCTTGGATTGGGGGTATGGCTACACCTTC	CASSLDWGYGYTF	TRBV5-1	few	-	TRBJ1-2
TGTGCCAGCAGCTCAGAGGGTAACACTGAAGCTTTCTTT	CASSSEGNTEAFF	TRBV11-3	few	-	TRBJ1-1
TGTGCCAGCACCCACAGGGTGGATGAGCAGTTCTTC	CASTHRVDEQFF	TRBV12-3/TRBV12-4	-	-	TRBJ2-1
TGCGCCAGCAGCTCCCGGGGGACTAGCGGGGGTAGCACAGATACGCAGTATTTT	CASSSRGTSGGSTDTQYF	TRBV4-1	-	TRBD2	TRBJ2-3
TGCGCCAGCCTGGTGGCAGGGGGCTCGGGGGAGACCCAGTACTTC	CASLVAGGSGETQYF	TRBV5-1	-	TRBD1	TRBJ2-5
TGTGCCATCAGTGAGTCGGATCAGCCCCAGCATTTT	CAISESDQPQHF	TRBV10-3	-	-	TRBJ1-5
TGTGCCAGCAGCTTTGGGACAGGGAGACGGTTGGGGGGCTACACCTTC	CASSFGTGRRLGGYTF	TRBV11-2	-	TRBD1	TRBJ1-2
TGCAGCGTTGAGCGGGGACAGGGCTGGAATGAGCAGTTCTTC	CSVERGQGWNEQFF	TRBV29-1	-	TRBD1	TRBJ2-1
TGTGCCAGCTCACCTGGGACAGGGGGCCCCAATCAGCCCCAGCATTTT	CASSPGTGGPNQPQHF	TRBV18	-	TRBD1	TRBJ1-5
TGCGCCAGCAGTGAGGGTCTAGCGGGGGGGCTGGAGACCCAGTACTTC	CASSEGLAGGLETQYF	TRBV10-1	-	TRBD2	TRBJ2-5
TGTGCCAGCAGCCAAGAATCCAGGAGCTCAGATACGCAGTATTTT	CASSQESRSSDTQYF	TRBV3-1/TRBV3-2	-	-	TRBJ2-3
TGTGCCAGCAGTGATGATAATGAGCAGTTCTTC	CASSDDNEQFF	TRBV6-1	-	-	TRBJ2-1
TGTGCCAGCTCACCAGGTGGGACAGGGGGTGATACGCAGTATTTT	CASSPGGTGGDTQYF	TRBV18	-	TRBD1	TRBJ2-3
TGTGCCAGCAGCCTTGCGGGACAGGGGGCGAGGGAGCTGTTTTTT	CASSLAGQGARELFF	TRBV7-9	-	TRBD1	TRBJ2-2
TGTGCCACCAGTGAGAGCGGACTAGCGGGTATTAATGAGCAGTTCTTC	CATSESGLAGINEQFF	TRBV24-1	-	TRBD2	TRBJ2-1
TGCGCCAGCAGTGAGCCGACCGAGGGGGAGACCCAGTACTTC	CASSEPTEGETQYF	TRBV10-2	-	-	TRBJ2-5
TGTGCCAGCAGCTTCTCGGGGGGAGATACGCAGTATTTT	CASSFSGGDTQYF	TRBV7-2	-	TRBD2	TRBJ2-3
TGCGCCAGCAGCCAAGATCGAGACCCCTCCTACAATGAGCAGTTCTTC	CASSQDRDPSYNEQFF	TRBV4-1	-	-	TRBJ2-1
TGTGCCAGCAGTCAGGGACGCCTGAACACTGAAGCTTTCTTT	CASSQGRLNTEAFF	TRBV6-6	few	-	TRBJ1-1
TGTGCCAGCAGTAAAACAGGGTATACGCAGTATTTT	CASSKTGYTQYF	TRBV6-5	-	-	TRBJ2-3
TGTGCCAGTAGTATGGGGGCAGGGGGGAAGACCCAGTACTTC	CASSMGAGGKTQYF	TRBV19	once	-	TRBJ2-5
TGTGCCAGCAGCTTAGCAGGGGGAAGAGAGACCCAGTACTTC	CASSLAGGRETQYF	TRBV7-7	-	-	TRBJ2-5
TGTGCCAGCAGCTTAGGTCAGTCAGGGTACACTGAAGCTTTCTTT	CASSLGQSGYTEAFF	TRBV7-2	-	-	TRBJ1-1
TGTGCCAGCTCACAAAACTCGCAGGGTTTCGGCACTGAAGCTTTCTTT	CASSQNSQGFGTEAFF	TRBV18	few	-	TRBJ1-1
TGTGCCAGCAGTCGCGAGACTAGCTCCCGGGGGTACACCGGGGAGCTGTTTTTT	CASSRETSSRGYTGELFF	TRBV2	-	TRBD2	TRBJ2-2
TGCGCCAGCAGTGAGACTGACGGAGGAAGGGAGACCCAGTACTTC	CASSETDGGRETQYF	TRBV10-1	-	-	TRBJ2-5
TGCGCCAGCCGCCCTAGGGGGTTGGGCTATGGCTACACCTTC	CASRPRGLGYGYTF	TRBV5-1	-	-	TRBJ1-2
TGTGCCAGCAGTCGCGGGGACAGCCGGTTCTTC	CASSRGDSRFF	TRBV12-3/TRBV12-4	-	-	TRBJ2-1